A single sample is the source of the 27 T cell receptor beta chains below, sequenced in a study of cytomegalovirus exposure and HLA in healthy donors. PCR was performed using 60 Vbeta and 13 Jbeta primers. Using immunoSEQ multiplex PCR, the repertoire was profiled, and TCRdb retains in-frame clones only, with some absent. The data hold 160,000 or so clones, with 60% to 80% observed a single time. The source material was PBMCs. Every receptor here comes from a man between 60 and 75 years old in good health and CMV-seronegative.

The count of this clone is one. CDR3 bases: TGCGCCAGCAGCTTATCAGGGGGGATCTATGGCTACACCTTC. Translating gives CASSLSGGIYGYTF. J is TRBJ1-2 and V is TRBV5-1, with 7 positions matching TRBD1. V gave up 2 bases and J gave up 4 bases; unmatched junction bases: 5. Germline loops: CDR1 SGHRS, CDR2 YFSETQ. CDR3 size: 14 residues. The full variable domain, with the rest looked up from reference TRBV5-1 and TRBJ1-2, is KAGVTQTPRYLIKTRGQQVTLSCSPISGHRSVSWYQQTPGQGLQFLFEYFSETQRNKGNFPGRFSGRQFSNSRSEMNVSTLELGDSALYLCASSLSGGIYGYTFGSGTRLTVV.

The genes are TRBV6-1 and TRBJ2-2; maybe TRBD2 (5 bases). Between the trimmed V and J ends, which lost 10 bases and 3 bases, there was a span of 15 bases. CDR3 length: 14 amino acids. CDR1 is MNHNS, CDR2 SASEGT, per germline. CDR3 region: CATNPTSHTGELFF. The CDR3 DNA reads TGTGCCACCAATCCAACTAGTCACACCGGGGAGCTGTTTTTT.

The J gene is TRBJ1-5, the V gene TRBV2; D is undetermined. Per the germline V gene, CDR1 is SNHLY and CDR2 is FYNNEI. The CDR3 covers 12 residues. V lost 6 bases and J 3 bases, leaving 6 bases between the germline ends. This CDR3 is CASRQDNQPQHF. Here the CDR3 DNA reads TGTGCCAGCAGACAAGACAATCAGCCCCAGCATTTT.

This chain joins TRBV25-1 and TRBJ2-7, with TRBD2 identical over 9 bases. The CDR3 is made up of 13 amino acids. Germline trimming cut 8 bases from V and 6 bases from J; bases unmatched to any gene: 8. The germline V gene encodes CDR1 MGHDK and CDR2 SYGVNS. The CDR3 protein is CASRGLAASEQYF. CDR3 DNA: TGTGCCAGCCGGGGACTAGCAGCCTCCGAGCAGTACTTC.

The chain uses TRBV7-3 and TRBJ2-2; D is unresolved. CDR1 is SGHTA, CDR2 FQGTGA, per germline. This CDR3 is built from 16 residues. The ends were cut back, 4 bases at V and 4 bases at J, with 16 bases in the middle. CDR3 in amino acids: CASSSQVVGRTGELFF. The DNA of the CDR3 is TGTGCCAGCAGCTCCCAAGTGGTCGGTCGCACCGGGGAGCTGTTTTTT.

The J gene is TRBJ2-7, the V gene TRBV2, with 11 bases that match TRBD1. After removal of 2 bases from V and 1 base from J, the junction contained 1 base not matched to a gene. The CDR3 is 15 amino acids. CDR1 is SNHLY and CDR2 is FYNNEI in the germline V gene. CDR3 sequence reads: CASSEWDRGSYEQYF. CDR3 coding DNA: TGTGCCAGCAGTGAATGGGACAGGGGGTCCTACGAGCAGTACTTC.

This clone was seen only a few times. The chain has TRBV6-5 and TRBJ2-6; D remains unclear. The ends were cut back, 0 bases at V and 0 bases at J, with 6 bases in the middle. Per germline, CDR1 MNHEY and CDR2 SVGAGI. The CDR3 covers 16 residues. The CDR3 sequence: CASSYSGVSGANVLTF. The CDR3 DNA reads TGTGCCAGCAGTTACTCAGGAGTCTCTGGGGCCAACGTCCTGACTTTC.

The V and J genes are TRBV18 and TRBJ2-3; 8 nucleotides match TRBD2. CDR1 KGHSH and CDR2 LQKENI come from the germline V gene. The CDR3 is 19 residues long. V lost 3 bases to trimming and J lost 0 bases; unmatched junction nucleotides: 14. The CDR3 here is CASSPQAATGGLSTDTQYF. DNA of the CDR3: TGTGCCAGCTCACCGCAGGCTGCGACGGGGGGGCTGAGCACAGATACGCAGTATTTT.

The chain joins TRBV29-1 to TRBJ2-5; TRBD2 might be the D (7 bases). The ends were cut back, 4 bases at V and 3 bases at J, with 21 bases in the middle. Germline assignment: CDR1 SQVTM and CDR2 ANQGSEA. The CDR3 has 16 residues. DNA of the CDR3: TGCAGCGTTGGTGGGGGGGGGCCTGTACCGGAAGAGACCCAGTACTTC. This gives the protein CSVGGGGPVPEETQYF.

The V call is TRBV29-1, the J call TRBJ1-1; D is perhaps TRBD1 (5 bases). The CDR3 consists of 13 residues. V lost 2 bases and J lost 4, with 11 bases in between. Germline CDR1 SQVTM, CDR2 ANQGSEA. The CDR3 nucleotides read TGCAGCGTTGAACGGCAGGGCGGCACTGAAGCTTTCTTT. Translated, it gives CSVERQGGTEAFF.

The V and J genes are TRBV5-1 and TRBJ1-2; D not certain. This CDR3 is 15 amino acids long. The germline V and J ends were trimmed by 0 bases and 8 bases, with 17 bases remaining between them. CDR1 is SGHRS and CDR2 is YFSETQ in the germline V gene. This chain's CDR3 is CASSLAWGGAGGYTF. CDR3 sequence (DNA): TGCGCCAGCAGCTTGGCCTGGGGAGGTGCGGGCGGCTACACCTTC.

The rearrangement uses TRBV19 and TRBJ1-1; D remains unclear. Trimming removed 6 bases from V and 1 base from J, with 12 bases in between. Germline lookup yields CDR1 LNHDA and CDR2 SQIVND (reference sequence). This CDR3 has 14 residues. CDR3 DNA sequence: TGTGCCAGTAGACTTAGCGCAGAGAACACTGAAGCTTTCTTT. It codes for CASRLSAENTEAFF.

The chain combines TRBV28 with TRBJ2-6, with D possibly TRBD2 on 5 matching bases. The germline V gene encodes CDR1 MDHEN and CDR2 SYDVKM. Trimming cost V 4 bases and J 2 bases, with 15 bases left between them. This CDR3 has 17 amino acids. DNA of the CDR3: TGTGCCAGCAGTTCCCCAGGCTCGGGGACTGGGGCCAACGTCCTGACTTTC. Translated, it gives CASSSPGSGTGANVLTF.

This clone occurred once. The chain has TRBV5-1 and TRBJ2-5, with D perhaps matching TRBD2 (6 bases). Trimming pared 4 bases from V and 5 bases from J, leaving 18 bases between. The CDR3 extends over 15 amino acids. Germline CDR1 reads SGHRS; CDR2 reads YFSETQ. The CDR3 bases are TGCGCCAGCAGCCCCTCGGGCGGGGCCGGGGAGACCCAGTACTTC. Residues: CASSPSGGAGETQYF.

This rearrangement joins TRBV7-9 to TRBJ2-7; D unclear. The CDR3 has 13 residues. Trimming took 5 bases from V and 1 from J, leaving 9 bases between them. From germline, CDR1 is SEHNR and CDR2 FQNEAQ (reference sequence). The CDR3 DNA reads TGTGCCAGCAGCCCCGACTTATCCTACGAGCAGTACTTC. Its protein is CASSPDLSYEQYF.

CDR3 DNA sequence: TGTGCCAGCAGTGAGAGGGGAGGAGGCTACACCTTC. This sequence encodes CASSERGGGYTF. The chain couples TRBV6-1 to TRBJ1-2; TRBD1 might be the D (5 bases). CDR3 size: 12 residues. Looked up from germline, CDR1 is MNHNS and CDR2 is SASEGT. V lost 3 bases and J lost 8, with 10 bases in between.

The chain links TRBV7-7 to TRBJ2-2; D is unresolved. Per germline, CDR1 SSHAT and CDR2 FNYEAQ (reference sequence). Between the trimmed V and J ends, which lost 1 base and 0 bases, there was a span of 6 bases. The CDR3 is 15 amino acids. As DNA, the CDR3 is TGTGCCAGCAGCTTAGGGCCAGCGAACACCGGGGAGCTGTTTTTT. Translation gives CASSLGPANTGELFF.

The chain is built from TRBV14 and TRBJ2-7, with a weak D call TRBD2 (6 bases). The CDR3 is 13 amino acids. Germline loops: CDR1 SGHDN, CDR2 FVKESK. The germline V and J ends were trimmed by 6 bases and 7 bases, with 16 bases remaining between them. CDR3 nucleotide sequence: TGTGCCAGCAGACTTCGGGACTTCGGGGAGCAGTACTTC. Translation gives CASRLRDFGEQYF.

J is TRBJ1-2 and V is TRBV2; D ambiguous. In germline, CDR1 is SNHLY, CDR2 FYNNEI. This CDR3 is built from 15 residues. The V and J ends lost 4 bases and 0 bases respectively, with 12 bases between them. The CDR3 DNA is TGTGCCAGCAGTGGTTATCGGCAGGCTAACTATGGCTACACCTTC. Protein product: CASSGYRQANYGYTF.

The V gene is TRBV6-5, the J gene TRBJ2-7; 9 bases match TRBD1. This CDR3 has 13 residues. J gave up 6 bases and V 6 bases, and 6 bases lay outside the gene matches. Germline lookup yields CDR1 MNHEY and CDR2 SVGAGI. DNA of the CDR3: TGTGCCAGCAGGGGACAGGGAGTGCCCGAGCAGTACTTC. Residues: CASRGQGVPEQYF.

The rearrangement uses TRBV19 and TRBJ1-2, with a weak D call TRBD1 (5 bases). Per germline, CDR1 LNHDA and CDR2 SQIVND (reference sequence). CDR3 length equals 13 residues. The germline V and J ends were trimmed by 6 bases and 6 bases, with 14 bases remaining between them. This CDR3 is CASRIQQDDGYTF. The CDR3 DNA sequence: TGTGCCAGTAGGATTCAACAGGATGATGGCTACACCTTC.

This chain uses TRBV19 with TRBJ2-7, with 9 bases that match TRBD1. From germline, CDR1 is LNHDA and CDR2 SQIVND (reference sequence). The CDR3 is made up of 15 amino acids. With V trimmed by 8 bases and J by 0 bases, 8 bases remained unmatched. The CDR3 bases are TGTGCCAGTGCCCCACAGGGGGCGTCCTCCTACGAGCAGTACTTC. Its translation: CASAPQGASSYEQYF.

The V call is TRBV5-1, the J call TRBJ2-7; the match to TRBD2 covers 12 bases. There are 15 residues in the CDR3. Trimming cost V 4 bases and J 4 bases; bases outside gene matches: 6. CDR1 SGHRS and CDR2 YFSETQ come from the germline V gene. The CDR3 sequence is CASSGGTSGWYEQYF. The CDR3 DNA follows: TGCGCCAGCAGCGGCGGGACTAGCGGGTGGTACGAGCAGTACTTC.

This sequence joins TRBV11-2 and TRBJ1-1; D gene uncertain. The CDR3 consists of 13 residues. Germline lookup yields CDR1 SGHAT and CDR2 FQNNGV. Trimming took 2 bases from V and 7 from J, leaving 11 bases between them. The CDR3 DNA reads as TGTGCCAGCAGCTTACTTGTACACAATGAAGCTTTCTTT. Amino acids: CASSLLVHNEAFF.

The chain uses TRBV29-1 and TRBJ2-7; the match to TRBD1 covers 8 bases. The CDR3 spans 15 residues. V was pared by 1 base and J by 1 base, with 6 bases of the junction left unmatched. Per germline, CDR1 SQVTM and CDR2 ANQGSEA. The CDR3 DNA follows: TGCAGCGTTGAAGGTTGGGGACAGGATTCCTACGAGCAGTACTTC. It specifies CSVEGWGQDSYEQYF.

The CDR3 nucleotides read TGTGCCAGCAGCTTGGGGGAGCAGGGAAACACCATATATTTT. Translated: CASSLGEQGNTIYF. The chain uses TRBV5-6 and TRBJ1-3; the D is unclear. This CDR3 is built from 14 residues. V gave up 0 bases and J gave up 4 bases, with 8 bases separating them. The germline V gene encodes CDR1 SGHDT and CDR2 YYEEEE.

The CDR3 reads CASSLGTGQKNTEAFF. The DNA of the CDR3 is TGTGCCAGCAGCTTGGGGACGGGACAGAAGAACACTGAAGCTTTCTTT. The rearrangement links TRBV5-6 to TRBJ1-1, with TRBD1 identical over 7 bases. Per germline, CDR1 SGHDT and CDR2 YYEEEE. The CDR3 consists of 16 residues. With V trimmed by 0 bases and J by 1 base, 6 bases remained unmatched.